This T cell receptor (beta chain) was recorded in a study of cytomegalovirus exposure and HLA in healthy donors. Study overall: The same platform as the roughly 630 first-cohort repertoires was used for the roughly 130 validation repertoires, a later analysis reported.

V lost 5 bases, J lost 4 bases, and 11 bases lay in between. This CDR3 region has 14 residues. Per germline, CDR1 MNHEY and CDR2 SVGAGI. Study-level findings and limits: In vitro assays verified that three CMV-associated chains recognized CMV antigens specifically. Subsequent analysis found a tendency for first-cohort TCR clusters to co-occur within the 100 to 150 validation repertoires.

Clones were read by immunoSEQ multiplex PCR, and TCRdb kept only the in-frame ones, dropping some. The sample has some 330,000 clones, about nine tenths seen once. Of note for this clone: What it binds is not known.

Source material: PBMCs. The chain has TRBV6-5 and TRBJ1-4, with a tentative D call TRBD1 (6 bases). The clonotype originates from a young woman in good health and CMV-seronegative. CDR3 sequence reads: CASSPRQVNEKLFF. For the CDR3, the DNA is TGTGCCAGCAGTCCCCGACAGGTTAATGAAAAACTGTTTTTT.